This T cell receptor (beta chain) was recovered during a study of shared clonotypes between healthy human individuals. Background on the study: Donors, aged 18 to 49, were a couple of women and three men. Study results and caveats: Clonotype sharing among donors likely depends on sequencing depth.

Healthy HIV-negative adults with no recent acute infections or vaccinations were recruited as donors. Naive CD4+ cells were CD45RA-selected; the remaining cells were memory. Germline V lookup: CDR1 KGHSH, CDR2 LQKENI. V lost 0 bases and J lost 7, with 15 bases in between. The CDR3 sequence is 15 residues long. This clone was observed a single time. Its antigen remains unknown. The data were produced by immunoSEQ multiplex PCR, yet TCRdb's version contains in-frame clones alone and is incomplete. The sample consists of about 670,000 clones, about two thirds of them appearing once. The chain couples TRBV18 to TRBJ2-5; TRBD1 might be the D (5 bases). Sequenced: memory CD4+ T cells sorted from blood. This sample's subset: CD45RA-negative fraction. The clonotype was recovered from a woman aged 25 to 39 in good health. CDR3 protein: CASSPPVTDTRTQYF. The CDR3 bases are TGTGCCAGCTCACCACCGGTGACGGACACAAGGACCCAGTACTTC.